Detailed here is one T cell receptor beta chain. The antigen remains undetermined. Other DNA sequences in this specimen translate into the identical CDR3. The sample comes from a study of shared clonotypes between healthy human individuals. Study-level points and caveats: Sequencing of the sorted subsets was shown by rarefaction to be incomplete despite large depth. The four-donor shared clonotypes exceeded non-shared clonotypes in generation probability, with non-shared ones scoring lower.

Here immunoSEQ multiplex PCR was the method, and the copy in TCRdb shows in-frame clones only, minus some. This repertoire shows about 2.1 million clones, roughly 95% found once; its top ten account for about 1.7%. There are 15 residues in the CDR3. V lost 2 bases to trimming and J lost 0 bases, with 11 bases between them. Germline V gives CDR1 MDHEN, CDR2 SYDVKM. Naive CD8 cells lacked CD45RO and underwent positive selection for CCR7, leaving out terminally differentiated effector memory CD45RA+ cells. The sample taken for sequencing was naive CD8+ T cells from PBMCs. The receptor was isolated from a man between 18 and 35 years old in good health. Some clones in this sample may be carry-over from other donors' samples. This chain uses TRBV28 with TRBJ2-7; weak D call: TRBD2 (5 bases). This CDR3 is CASSLVAGSSYEQYF. The CDR3, as DNA: TGTGCCAGCAGTTTAGTGGCTGGGAGCTCCTACGAGCAGTACTTC.